The clone carrying this T cell receptor (beta chain) was recorded at least ten times. The source of the sample is a study of T cells in Graves' hyperthyroidism and ophthalmopathy. There are 15 residues in the CDR3. Trimming shortened V by 5 bases and J by 2 bases, and 19 bases separated the two germline ends. Germline CDR1 DFQATT, CDR2 SNEGSKA (reference sequence). RNA transcripts yielded amplified TCR beta CDR3 regions. HTBI primers were employed in a first-round RT-PCR of the TCR CDR3. TCRdb used MiXCR to reprocess the multiplex PCR reads, holding one entry per CDR3 protein. The profile shows hundreds of thousands of distinct CDR3 sequences, approximately 15% of them singletons.

Sequencing input: blood. The chain carries TRBV20-1 and TRBJ2-7, with D maybe TRBD2 (6 bases). The receptor's source is a woman aged 18-29 years with Graves' hyperthyroidism. CDR3 DNA sequence: TGCAGTGCTCACCGCGACAGCGGGTTTACCTACGAGCAGTACTTC. It codes for CSAHRDSGFTYEQYF.